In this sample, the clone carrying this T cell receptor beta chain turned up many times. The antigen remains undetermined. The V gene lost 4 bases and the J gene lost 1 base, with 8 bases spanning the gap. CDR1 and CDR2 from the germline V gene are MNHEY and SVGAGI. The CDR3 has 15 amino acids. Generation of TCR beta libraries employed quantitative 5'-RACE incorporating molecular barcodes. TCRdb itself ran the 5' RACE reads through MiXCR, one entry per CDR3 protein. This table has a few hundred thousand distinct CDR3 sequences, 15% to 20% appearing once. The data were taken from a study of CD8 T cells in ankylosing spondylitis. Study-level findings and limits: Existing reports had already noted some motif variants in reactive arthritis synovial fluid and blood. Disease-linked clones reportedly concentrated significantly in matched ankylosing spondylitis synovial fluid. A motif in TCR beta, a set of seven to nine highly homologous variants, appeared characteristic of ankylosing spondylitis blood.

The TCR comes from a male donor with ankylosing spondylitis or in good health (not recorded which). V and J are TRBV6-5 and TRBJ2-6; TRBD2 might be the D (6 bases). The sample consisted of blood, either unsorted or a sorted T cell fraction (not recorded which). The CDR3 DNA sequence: TGTGCCAGCAGTTTGGAGGGATCTGGGGCCAACGTCCTGACTTTC. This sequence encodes CASSLEGSGANVLTF.